The 24 T cell receptor beta chains below all came from one sample that was sequenced in a study of read filtering for tumor transcriptome and immune sequencing. The library was built from about 0.4 ug RNA with molecular barcoded adaptors for alpha/delta and beta/gamma chains. MiXCR, applied by TCRdb to the reads, yields one record per CDR3 protein. The sample yields 57,000 or so distinct CDR3 sequences, about a fifth seen once. The source material was a population of CD138-negative cells sorted from bone marrow. These receptor sequences come from a donor aged 40 or older with multiple myeloma.

With regard to this clonotype: A read error may be the cause here, since a much bigger clone is one base away. The rearrangement joins TRBV28 to TRBJ2-3; unclear D gene. The CDR3 has 13 amino acids. Germline loops: CDR1 MDHEN, CDR2 SYDVKM. The V gene lost 8 bases and the J gene lost 4 bases, with 13 bases spanning the gap. CDR3 region: CASRAVGPDTQYF. For the CDR3, the DNA is TGTGCCAGCCGGGCCGTGGGCCCAGATACGCAGTATTTT.

The chain carries TRBV3-1 and TRBJ1-3, with D uncertain. Germline V CDR1 and CDR2: LGHDT, YNNKEL (reference sequence). The CDR3 is 15 residues long. The V end lost 1 base, the J end lost 0 bases, and 7 bases lay between the germline ends. The CDR3 is CASSQALSSGNTIYF. The CDR3 DNA follows: TGTGCCAGCAGCCAAGCATTGAGCTCTGGAAACACCATATATTTT.

Regarding this clonotype: The germline gene is not matched at one end of the junction; a read error may be the cause. The J gene is TRBJ2-5, the V gene TRBV19; D is ambiguous. This CDR3 has 15 amino acids. Germline CDR1 and CDR2: LNHDA and SQIVND (reference sequence). Written as DNA, the CDR3 is TGCGCCAGTAGTACAGAAAGACACCAGCAAGAGATCCAGTACTTC. Its protein product is CASSTERHQQEIQYF.

The chain joins TRBV7-8 to TRBJ2-2; the D gene is possibly TRBD1 (6 bases). The V end was cut by 6 bases, the J end by 1 base, with 12 bases between. From germline, CDR1 is SGHVS and CDR2 FQNEAQ. This CDR3 contains 15 residues. The DNA of the CDR3 is TGTGCCAGCAGAAAAGGGACACAGAACACCGGGGAGCTGTTTTTT. This translates into CASRKGTQNTGELFF.

A few counts support this clonotype. J is TRBJ2-7 and V is TRBV7-9, with D possibly matching TRBD1 (6 bases). This CDR3 is built from 16 residues. CDR1 SEHNR and CDR2 FQNEAQ come from the germline V gene (reference sequence). V lost 0 bases and J 1 base, leaving 13 bases between the germline ends. The CDR3 reads CASSLASRGFSYEQYF. The CDR3 bases are TGTGCCAGCAGCTTAGCGAGCAGGGGTTTTTCCTACGAGCAGTACTTC. The full variable domain, its missing parts supplied by reference TRBV7-9 and TRBJ2-7, is DTGVSQNPRHKITKRGQNVTFRCDPISEHNRLYWYRQTLGQGPEFLTYFQNEAQLEKSRLLSDRFSAERPKGSFSTLEIQRTEQGDSAMYLCASSLASRGFSYEQYFGPGTRLTVT.

This clonotype was observed many times. The chain employs TRBV3-1 and TRBJ2-5; 14 bases are shared with TRBD2. V trimming: 4 bases; J trimming: 7 bases; junction bases outside the gene matches: 14. CDR1 and CDR2 from the germline V gene are LGHDT and YNNKEL (reference sequence). The CDR3 consists of 18 residues. The CDR3 sequence: CASSPNLPTSGGAGTQYF. CDR3 DNA: TGTGCCAGCAGCCCTAACCTCCCGACTAGCGGGGGGGCGGGGACCCAGTACTTC.

The DNA of the CDR3 is TGTGCCAGCAGCCCCGACAGCGGGGGGGCGGCAGATACGCAGTATTTT. Translated, it gives CASSPDSGGAADTQYF. The V call is TRBV7-2, the J call TRBJ2-3, with 10 bases fitting TRBD2. The CDR3 loop spans 16 amino acids. V lost 5 bases, J lost 4 bases, and 9 bases stayed unmatched. Germline V gene sequence: CDR1 SGHTA, CDR2 FQGNSA.

CDR3 region: CASSFLAGGLTHEQFF. CDR3 nucleotides: TGTGCCAGCAGCTTCTTAGCGGGGGGCCTTACCCATGAGCAGTTCTTC. The chain joins TRBV7-9 to TRBJ2-1; 10 nucleotides agree with TRBD2. CDR1 SEHNR and CDR2 FQNEAQ come from the germline V gene (reference sequence). CDR3 length equals 16 residues. J was trimmed by 8 bases and V by 3 bases; bases with no gene match: 10.

On this clonotype itself: A much bigger clone sits one base away, suggesting this may be a read error. The chain employs TRBV19 and TRBJ2-6; TRBD2 is a possible D gene (6 bases). The CDR3 covers 15 residues. Germline loops: CDR1 LNHDA, CDR2 SQIVND (reference sequence). CDR3 sequence (DNA): TGTGCAAGTGGAGGGATGACCTCTGGGGCCAACGTCCTGACTTTC. Its translation is CASGGMTSGANVLTF.

Many counts were recorded for this clonotype. The chain uses TRBV19 and TRBJ2-4; TRBD2 matches at 8 bases. V shed 1 base, J shed 0 bases, and the junction held 5 bases outside the gene matches. This CDR3 spans 17 amino acids. Germline V lookup: CDR1 LNHDA, CDR2 SQIVND (reference sequence). The CDR3 here is CASSIGGGGIAKNIQYF. The CDR3 nucleotides read TGTGCCAGTAGTATAGGTGGCGGGGGGATAGCCAAAAACATTCAGTACTTC. Full variable domain (remainder filled in from reference TRBV19 and TRBJ2-4): DGGITQSPKYLFRKEGQNVTLSCEQNLNHDAMYWYRQDPGQGLRLIYYSQIVNDFQKGDIAEGYSVSREKKESFPLTVTSAQKNPTAFYLCASSIGGGGIAKNIQYFGAGTRLSVL.

This clonotype was detected only a few times. The CDR3, as DNA: TGTGCCAGCTCCAGAGGAGCAGGAAACTACAATGAGCAGTTCTTC. It specifies CASSRGAGNYNEQFF. This chain joins TRBV11-2 and TRBJ2-1; D is uncertain. Germline values: CDR1 SGHAT, CDR2 FQNNGV. V lost 8 bases to trimming and J lost 3 bases, with 17 bases between them. The CDR3 runs 15 residues.

This clonotype occurred many times. The CDR3 nucleotides are TGCAGTGCTAGGAAGCGCGGGAGTTACAATGAGCAGTTCTTC. Translated: CSARKRGSYNEQFF. The chain recombines TRBV20-1 with TRBJ2-1, with 7 bases aligning to TRBD2. V was clipped by 3 bases and J by 4 bases; unmatched bases: 6. The CDR3 has 14 amino acids. The germline V gene encodes CDR1 DFQATT and CDR2 SNEGSKA (reference sequence).

In this sample, this clonotype turned up a few times. V usage is TRBV6-5 and J usage is TRBJ2-5, with TRBD2 identical over 8 bases. The CDR3 loop spans 14 amino acids. J gave up 3 bases and V 8 bases, and 8 bases lay outside the gene matches. From germline, CDR1 is MNHEY and CDR2 SVGAGI. The CDR3 reads CASRSSGRKETQYF. The DNA of the CDR3 is TGTGCCAGCCGCTCTAGCGGGCGGAAAGAGACCCAGTACTTC.

This clonotype was counted ten times or more. The chain links TRBV20-1 to TRBJ2-5, with D perhaps matching TRBD1 or TRBD2 (5 bases each). The CDR3 runs 13 residues. Looked up from germline, CDR1 is DFQATT and CDR2 is SNEGSKA (reference sequence). V gave up 6 bases and J gave up 2 bases, with 13 bases separating them. CDR3 protein: CSATGLTQETQYF. For the CDR3, the DNA is TGCAGTGCCACGGGGCTAACTCAAGAGACCCAGTACTTC.

In its sample, this clonotype was seen many times. The chain employs TRBV20-1 and TRBJ2-5, with 8 bases identical to TRBD2. Looked up from germline, CDR1 is DFQATT and CDR2 is SNEGSKA (reference sequence). V lost 5 bases to trimming and J lost 5 bases; unmatched junction nucleotides: 7. The CDR3 spans 13 residues. The CDR3 DNA reads TGCAGTGCTTTGCGGGGGGCGAGTGAGACCCAGTACTTC. Protein sequence: CSALRGASETQYF.

The genes are TRBV10-3 and TRBJ1-1, with 8 positions matching TRBD1. The CDR3 spans 16 residues. Looked up from germline, CDR1 is ENHRY and CDR2 is SYGVKD. Trimming removed 7 bases from V and 4 bases from J; junction bases left unmatched: 14. The CDR3 nucleotides read TGTGCCATCACGGGAGGGACAGGAGGCCTGGGCACTGAAGCTTTCTTT. It is translated as CAITGGTGGLGTEAFF.

With regard to this clonotype: This may stem from a read error, because a much larger clone lies one nucleotide away. The chain combines TRBV29-1 with TRBJ1-4; D is undetermined. Trimming removed 1 base from V and 4 bases from J, with 7 bases in between. Germline CDR1 and CDR2: SQVTM and ANQGSEA. The CDR3 runs to 13 residues. The CDR3 loop is CSVEAYGNEKLFF. As DNA, the CDR3 is TGCAGCGTTGAAGCCTACGGTAATGAAAAACTGTTTTTT.

This chain uses TRBV10-3 with TRBJ1-5; no reliable D call. The CDR3 contains 14 residues. The V and J ends lost 2 bases and 6 bases respectively, with 11 bases between them. CDR1 is ENHRY and CDR2 is SYGVKD in the germline V gene. CDR3 bases: TGTGCCATCAGTGAGGGGTTAAAGGCTCAGCCCCAGCATTTT. Translating it yields CAISEGLKAQPQHF.

This clonotype was observed many times. The rearrangement links TRBV6-2 or TRBV6-3 to TRBJ2-3; 14 bases fit TRBD2. Per the germline V gene, CDR1 is MNHEY and CDR2 is SVGEGT. The CDR3 has 18 residues. The ends lost 5 bases at V and 5 bases at J; junction bases unmatched: 12. The CDR3 coding sequence is TGTGCCAGCAGTGATGGACTAGCGGGAGGCCCCGTGGGAGATACGCAGTATTTT. Protein: CASSDGLAGGPVGDTQYF.

This clonotype has ten or more counts. This sequence joins TRBV5-1 and TRBJ2-5; TRBD1 or TRBD2 may be the D gene (6 bases each). CDR1 and CDR2 from the germline V gene are SGHRS and YFSETQ. This CDR3 has 17 amino acids. Trimming removed 1 base at V and 4 bases at J, with 20 bases between. The CDR3 spells CASSLSPSGARGETQYF. The CDR3 DNA reads as TGCGCCAGCAGCTTGAGTCCCTCGGGGGCCAGAGGAGAGACCCAGTACTTC.

This clonotype occurred many times. The chain combines TRBV12-3 or TRBV12-4 with TRBJ2-7; 9 bases are shared with TRBD2. After removal of 3 bases from V and 3 bases from J, the junction contained 9 bases not matched to a gene. The CDR3 is 16 residues long. DNA for the CDR3: TGTGCCAGCAGTTTTAACGGTCTAGCGGGAAACTACGAGCAGTACTTC. This translates into CASSFNGLAGNYEQYF.

Many counts were recorded for this clonotype. This chain links TRBV10-3 with TRBJ2-2; TRBD1 aligns across 7 bases. Germline lookup yields CDR1 ENHRY and CDR2 SYGVKD. Trimming at V came to 5 bases and at J to 3 bases, leaving 3 bases not matched to a gene. The CDR3 covers 14 residues. CDR3 loop: CAISKTGDTGELFF. CDR3 DNA: TGTGCCATCAGTAAAACAGGGGACACCGGGGAGCTGTTTTTT.

Points on this clonotype: With a much larger clone just one base away, this may be a read error. The rearrangement uses TRBV5-1 and TRBJ2-5; 7 positions agree with TRBD2. The CDR3 is 14 amino acids. CDR1 and CDR2 (germline): SGHRS, YFSETQ. The CDR3 nucleotides are TGCGCCAGCAGCAACGGGGGGAGCGGTGAGACCCAGTCCTTC. Translating it yields CASSNGGSGETQSF.

This clonotype was found many times. The J gene is TRBJ2-2, the V gene TRBV10-3; no definite D call. CDR1 is ENHRY, CDR2 SYGVKD, per germline. The length of the CDR3 is 11 residues. The V and J ends lost 4 bases and 6 bases respectively, with 3 bases between them. The CDR3 DNA follows: TGTGCCATCAGTGGGTCCGGGGAGCTGTTTTTT. This encodes CAISGSGELFF.